This TCR beta chain is from a study of blood T cell repertoires in COVID-19. Study-level information: Acute and convalescent COVID-19 samples came from the United States, Italy and Spain. The cDNA or gDNA used as material had been derived from T cells, B-cell-depleted T cells, or PBMCs.

Per the study methods: Amplification of reference gene primers was used by the study to estimate nucleated cell counts. Generated by immunoSEQ multiplex PCR, the TCRdb table keeps only in-frame clones and is missing some. The V and J calls and clone size were taken over from that table, and D and trimming were inferred from the DNA. This table holds under 100,000 clones, 75% to 90% found once. The V gene's germline CDR1 is SGHNT and CDR2 YENEEA. The CDR3 is 16 amino acids. The V end lost 1 base, the J end lost 4 bases, and 16 bases lay between the germline ends. This clone came up once. The TCR comes from a male donor with acute or convalescent COVID-19. Source material: peripheral blood. The chain couples TRBV11-3 to TRBJ1-1, with D possibly being TRBD1 (5 bases). In DNA, the CDR3 is TGTGCCAGCAGCTTAGCGTTTCAGGGCGACGTCACTGAAGCTTTCTTT. As protein: CASSLAFQGDVTEAFF. Full variable domain (outside the CDR3, taken from reference TRBV11-3 and TRBJ1-1): EAGVVQSPRYKIIEKKQPVAFWCNPISGHNTLYWYLQNLGQGPELLIRYENEEAVDDSQLPKDRFSAERLKGVDSTLKIQPAELGDSAVYLCASSLAFQGDVTEAFFGQGTRLTVV.